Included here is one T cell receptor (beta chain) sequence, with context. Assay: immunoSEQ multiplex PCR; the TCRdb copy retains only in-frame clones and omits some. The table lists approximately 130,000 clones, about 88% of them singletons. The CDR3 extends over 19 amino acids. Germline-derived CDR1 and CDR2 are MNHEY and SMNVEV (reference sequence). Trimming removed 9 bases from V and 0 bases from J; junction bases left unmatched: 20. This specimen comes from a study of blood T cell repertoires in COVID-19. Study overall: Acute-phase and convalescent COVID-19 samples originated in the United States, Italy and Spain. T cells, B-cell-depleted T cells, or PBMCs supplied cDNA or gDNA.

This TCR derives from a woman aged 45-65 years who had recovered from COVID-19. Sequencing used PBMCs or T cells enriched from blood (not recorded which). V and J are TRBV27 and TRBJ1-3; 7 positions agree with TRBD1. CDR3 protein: CASPAGRPGQLNSGNTIYF. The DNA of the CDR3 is TGTGCCAGTCCCGCGGGCCGGCCGGGACAGCTAAACTCTGGAAACACCATATATTTT.